Shown below are 3 T cell receptor beta chains from a single sample sequenced in a study of blood T cell repertoires in COVID-19. This table comes from immunoSEQ multiplex PCR, and its TCRdb copy is limited to in-frame clones, with some not included. The table shows approximately 210,000 clones, with approximately 90% occurring only once. Input material: peripheral blood. Receptors were obtained from a man in his 70s with acute or convalescent COVID-19.

The chain links TRBV19 to TRBJ2-1; 12 bases are a match to TRBD1. Germline-derived CDR1 and CDR2 are LNHDA and SQIVND (reference sequence). Unmatched junction bases numbered 10, after V lost 7 bases and J lost 6 bases. The CDR3 runs 16 residues. The CDR3, as DNA: TGTGCCAGTACCATGAGGGGACAGGGGGCGCGCAATGAGCAGTTCTTC. Its protein product is CASTMRGQGARNEQFF.

The V gene is TRBV11-2, the J gene TRBJ2-7; D might be TRBD1 (6 bases). There are 16 residues in the CDR3. V was shortened by 5 bases and J by 7 bases, with 24 bases between the two germline ends. Germline CDR1 SGHAT, CDR2 FQNNGV. CDR3 nucleotides: TGTGCCAGCAGCCTACTGACCGGGACAACAAAGGGGGAGCAGTACTTC. Protein product: CASSLLTGTTKGEQYF.

This clone occurred once. The chain carries TRBV19 and TRBJ1-2, with D hard to call. The CDR3 covers 16 residues. V was shortened by 5 bases and J by 4 bases, with 20 bases between the two germline ends. CDR1 and CDR2 from the germline V gene are LNHDA and SQIVND (reference sequence). For the CDR3, the DNA is TGTGCCAGTAGTCCCCCCCTGGGAGGGATCGGCTATGGCTACACCTTC. It translates to CASSPPLGGIGYGYTF.